The 20 T cell receptor beta chains reported below all come from one sample, sequenced in a study of memory CD4+ T cells and cytomegalovirus serostatus. Single viable CD3+CD4+CD8-CD45RO+ cells were sorted as the memory CD4+ T cells. Produced via immunoSEQ multiplex PCR; TCRdb's table is partial and in-frame only. The repertoire holds tens of thousands of clones, with around 78% as singletons. The sample taken for sequencing was memory CD4+ T cells from blood. The origin of the receptors is an adult in good health and CMV-seronegative.

V and J are TRBV6-6 and TRBJ1-1; D is unclear. V dropped 3 bases and J dropped 1 base, with 6 bases sitting between them. The CDR3 spans 13 residues. Germline CDR1 MNHNY, CDR2 SVGAGI (reference sequence). The CDR3 DNA follows: TGTGCCAGCAGTTATACGGGGAACACTGAAGCTTTCTTT. Its translation: CASSYTGNTEAFF.

A few counts support this clone. This rearrangement joins TRBV27 to TRBJ2-7; possibly TRBD2 for D (6 bases). The ends were cut back, 4 bases at V and 0 bases at J, with 16 bases in the middle. This CDR3 is 16 amino acids long. Germline values: CDR1 MNHEY, CDR2 SMNVEV (reference sequence). The CDR3 here is CASSSRGGVTSYEQYF. DNA for the CDR3: TGTGCCAGCAGTTCCCGGGGCGGGGTGACCTCCTACGAGCAGTACTTC.

The chain uses TRBV2 and TRBJ1-5; tentative D call: TRBD1 (6 bases). V dropped 7 bases and J dropped 4 bases, with 17 bases sitting between them. Germline V CDR1 and CDR2: SNHLY, FYNNEI. CDR3 length: 15 residues. The DNA for the CDR3 is TGTGCCAGCAAAGCTGATGGGGGCACAAATCAGCCCCAGCATTTT. Its translation is CASKADGGTNQPQHF.

V and J are TRBV9 and TRBJ1-5, with D tentatively TRBD1 (5 bases). Germline loops: CDR1 SGDLS, CDR2 YYNGEE. The length of the CDR3 is 14 residues. V lost 3 bases and J 7 bases, leaving 14 bases between the germline ends. CDR3 residues: CASSGRGVRQPQHF. Written as DNA, the CDR3 is TGTGCCAGCAGCGGGCGGGGGGTCCGCCAGCCCCAGCATTTT.

The chain couples TRBV2 to TRBJ2-5; D is unresolved. V was shortened by 7 bases and J by 0 bases, with 9 bases between the two germline ends. CDR1 is SNHLY and CDR2 is FYNNEI in the germline V gene. This CDR3 is 13 amino acids long. The DNA for the CDR3 is TGTGCCAGCACTTTCGGGTACCAAGAGACCCAGTACTTC. Translation gives CASTFGYQETQYF.

This clone was counted only a few times. V and J are TRBV18 and TRBJ2-1, with 10 bases identical to TRBD1. Losses at the gene ends were 6 bases for V and 6 bases for J; bases not matched to a gene: 5. The length of the CDR3 is 14 residues. The germline gives CDR1 KGHSH, CDR2 LQKENI. CDR3 region: CASSPDRGRNEQFF. The CDR3 region has the DNA TGTGCCAGCTCGCCAGACAGGGGGCGCAATGAGCAGTTCTTC.

The chain combines TRBV2 with TRBJ2-1, with TRBD2 matching over 12 bases. In germline, CDR1 is SNHLY, CDR2 FYNNEI. V shed 6 bases, J shed 5 bases, and the junction held 5 bases outside the gene matches. This CDR3 is 15 amino acids long. The CDR3 loop is CASSRGLAGNNEQFF. The CDR3 DNA reads TGTGCCAGCAGCCGCGGACTAGCGGGAAACAATGAGCAGTTCTTC.

The genes are TRBV7-2 and TRBJ2-5, with TRBD2 matching over 8 bases. The germline CDR1 and CDR2 sequences are SGHTA and FQGNSA. The CDR3 length is 14 residues. Trimming at V came to 4 bases and at J to 4 bases, leaving 5 bases not matched to a gene. CDR3 DNA sequence: TGTGCCAGCAGCTATATAGCGGGGTCAGAGACCCAGTACTTC. This sequence encodes CASSYIAGSETQYF.

This chain joins TRBV7-2 and TRBJ1-4; 11 bases match TRBD1. Germline V gene sequence: CDR1 SGHTA, CDR2 FQGNSA. The CDR3 is made up of 14 amino acids. Trimming cost V 4 bases and J 8 bases; bases outside gene matches: 3. The CDR3, as DNA: TGTGCCAGCAGCTGGGGACAGGGGGGCGAAAAACTGTTTTTT. Amino acid sequence: CASSWGQGGEKLFF.

By share of the sample, this clone is medium-sized. The rearrangement links TRBV5-4 to TRBJ1-4, with D tentatively TRBD1 (6 bases). There are 17 residues in the CDR3. Germline V gene lookup returns CDR1 SGHNT and CDR2 YYREEE (reference sequence). The V end was cut by 4 bases, the J end by 0 bases, with 16 bases between. The CDR3: CASSPDRKVATNEKLFF. DNA for the CDR3: TGTGCCAGCAGCCCCGACAGGAAGGTTGCAACTAATGAAAAACTGTTTTTT.

The chain employs TRBV18 and TRBJ1-2; D unresolved. V lost 2 bases, J lost 6 bases, and 19 bases lay in between. CDR1 is KGHSH and CDR2 is LQKENI in the germline V gene. CDR3 length equals 16 residues. The CDR3 region is CASSPMSSENSHGYTF. CDR3 bases: TGTGCCAGCTCACCAATGTCAAGTGAGAACTCGCATGGCTACACCTTC.

This clone was seen only once. The chain couples TRBV11-3 to TRBJ1-6; possibly TRBD1 for D (6 bases). Germline V lookup: CDR1 SGHNT, CDR2 YENEEA. Trimming pared 5 bases from V and 4 bases from J, leaving 12 bases between. The CDR3 length is 15 residues. This chain's CDR3 is CASSPGTGYNSPLHF. The CDR3, as DNA: TGTGCCAGCAGCCCAGGAACAGGGTATAATTCACCCCTCCACTTT.

The rearrangement joins TRBV11-1 to TRBJ1-2; unclear D gene. Germline V lookup: CDR1 SGHAT, CDR2 FQDESV (reference sequence). CDR3 length: 13 amino acids. Trimming cost V 6 bases and J 7 bases, with 15 bases left between them. Written as DNA, the CDR3 is TGTGCCAGCAGTTTTCAGCACAGACTTGGCTACACCTTC. Protein: CASSFQHRLGYTF.

V and J are TRBV19 and TRBJ1-5, with 8 positions matching TRBD1. The germline CDR1 and CDR2 sequences are LNHDA and SQIVND (reference sequence). V shed 10 bases and J 0 bases; nucleotides not matched to a gene: 2. The CDR3 covers 13 residues. CDR3 protein: CATDRGSNQPQHF. The CDR3 DNA reads as TGTGCCACCGACAGGGGTAGCAATCAGCCCCAGCATTTT.

The rearrangement links TRBV5-4 to TRBJ1-1; TRBD1 is a possible D gene (6 bases). Germline V gives CDR1 SGHNT, CDR2 YYREEE (reference sequence). V was pared by 4 bases and J by 2 bases, with 15 bases between. CDR3 length: 15 residues. The CDR3: CASSPGSGANTEAFF. Here the CDR3 DNA reads TGTGCCAGCAGCCCTGGGTCAGGGGCCAACACTGAAGCTTTCTTT.

This chain joins TRBV5-1 and TRBJ1-2; D remains unclear. CDR3 length: 12 amino acids. Per germline, CDR1 SGHRS and CDR2 YFSETQ. V was pared by 4 bases and J by 4 bases, with 8 bases between. In DNA, the CDR3 is TGCGCCAGCAGCAACCTTATCTATGGCTACACCTTC. This sequence encodes CASSNLIYGYTF.

V usage is TRBV28 and J usage is TRBJ2-5; D could derive from TRBD1 or TRBD2 (5 bases each). Trimming took 3 bases from V and 5 from J, leaving 10 bases between them. The CDR3 consists of 13 residues. Looked up from germline, CDR1 is MDHEN and CDR2 is SYDVKM. Here the CDR3 reads CASSLSGTETQYF. The CDR3 DNA reads TGTGCCAGCAGTTTGTCGGGGACGGAGACCCAGTACTTC.

This clone was counted between two and nine times. The V gene is TRBV29-1, the J gene TRBJ1-1; possibly TRBD1 for D (5 bases). With 6 bases removed from V and 5 bases from J, the gap between germline ends came to 16 bases. From germline, CDR1 is SQVTM and CDR2 ANQGSEA. The CDR3 runs to 13 residues. In nucleotides, the CDR3 is TGCAGCGTCAGGGTGGGAACGGGGACTGAAGCTTTCTTT. It is translated as CSVRVGTGTEAFF. Full variable domain (rest looked up from reference TRBV29-1 and TRBJ1-1): SAVISQKPSRDICQRGTSLTIQCQVDSQVTMMFWYRQQPGQSLTLIATANQGSEATYESGFVIDKFPISRPNLTFSTLTVSNMSPEDSSIYLCSVRVGTGTEAFFGQGTRLTVV.

The chain carries TRBV28 and TRBJ1-2, with D perhaps matching TRBD1 (5 bases). The V end was cut by 7 bases, the J end by 6 bases, with 15 bases between. This CDR3 comprises 13 residues. The germline V gene has CDR1 MDHEN and CDR2 SYDVKM. CDR3 sequence reads: CASTAGSDHGYTF. The DNA for the CDR3 is TGTGCCAGCACGGCAGGGAGCGATCATGGCTACACCTTC.

The chain employs TRBV18 and TRBJ2-1; 9 positions agree with TRBD1. The CDR3 has 15 residues. Germline CDR1 KGHSH, CDR2 LQKENI. The J segment lost 7 bases and the V segment lost 0 bases, leaving 4 bases of the junction unmatched. The CDR3 region has the DNA TGTGCCAGCTCACCACCGGGACAGGGTAGGAATGAGCAGTTCTTC. Its protein is CASSPPGQGRNEQFF.